This TCR beta chain was observed in a study of CD8 T cells in ankylosing spondylitis. The junction had 6 bases not matched to a gene; V was cut back by 5 bases and J by 4 bases. This CDR3 comprises 14 residues. CDR1 DFQATT and CDR2 SNEGSKA come from the germline V gene (reference sequence). Study outcomes and limitations: It appeared that ankylosing spondylitis blood was characterized by a TCR beta motif of eight highly homologous variants.

TCRdb processed the 5' RACE reads anew with MiXCR; each CDR3 protein has one entry. The sample has about 800,000 distinct CDR3 sequences; over 9.5% are singletons. The sample holds many counts of this clonotype. Its target is unknown. This sequence joins TRBV20-1 and TRBJ2-2; 8 bases agree with TRBD2. The receptor was isolated from a male donor with ankylosing spondylitis. Input material: blood, either unsorted or a sorted T cell fraction (not recorded which). The CDR3 region is CSAGSGTGTGELFF. DNA of the CDR3: TGCAGTGCTGGTAGCGGGACGGGCACCGGGGAGCTGTTTTTT.